This section outlines one TCR beta chain sequence together with its context. Per the study methods: Reference gene primers were amplified, and this amplification served to estimate nucleated cell counts. Clones were read by immunoSEQ multiplex PCR, and TCRdb kept only the in-frame ones, dropping some. D and trimming come from the DNA, and the V and J calls and clone size come from that table. Seen here are approximately 140,000 clones, over 80% observed once, and the top ten hold 8.5% to 9%. Seattle-derived patients entered the study during active infection and were followed longitudinally. This sample is part of a study of blood T cell repertoires in COVID-19. Study information: Samples taken during acute and convalescent COVID-19 were collected in the United States, Italy and Spain. T cells, B-cell-depleted T cells, or PBMCs provided the cDNA or gDNA that served as material.

The CDR3 is made up of 15 amino acids. The J segment lost 4 bases and the V segment lost 6 bases, leaving 2 bases of the junction unmatched. Germline assignment: CDR1 SNHLY and CDR2 FYNNEI. What was sequenced was peripheral blood. V is TRBV2 and J is TRBJ2-2; 13 nucleotides match TRBD2. This TCR was sampled from a man under 40 with COVID-19, enrolled during active disease. CDR3 region: CASRGTSGITGELFF. CDR3 in DNA: TGTGCCAGCAGGGGGACTAGCGGGATCACCGGGGAGCTGTTTTTT.